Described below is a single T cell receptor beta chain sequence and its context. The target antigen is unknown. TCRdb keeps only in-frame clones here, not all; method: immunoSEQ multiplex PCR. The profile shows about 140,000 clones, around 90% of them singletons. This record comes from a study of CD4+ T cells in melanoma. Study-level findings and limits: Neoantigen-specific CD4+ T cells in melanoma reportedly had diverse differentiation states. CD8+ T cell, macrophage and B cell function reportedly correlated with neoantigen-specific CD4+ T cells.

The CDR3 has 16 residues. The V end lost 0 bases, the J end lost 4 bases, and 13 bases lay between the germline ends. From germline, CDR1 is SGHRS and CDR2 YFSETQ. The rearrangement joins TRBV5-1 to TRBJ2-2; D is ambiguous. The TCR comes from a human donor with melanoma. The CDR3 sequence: CASSLAPGIRTGELFF. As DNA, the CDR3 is TGCGCCAGCAGCTTGGCCCCGGGTATACGCACCGGGGAGCTGTTTTTT.